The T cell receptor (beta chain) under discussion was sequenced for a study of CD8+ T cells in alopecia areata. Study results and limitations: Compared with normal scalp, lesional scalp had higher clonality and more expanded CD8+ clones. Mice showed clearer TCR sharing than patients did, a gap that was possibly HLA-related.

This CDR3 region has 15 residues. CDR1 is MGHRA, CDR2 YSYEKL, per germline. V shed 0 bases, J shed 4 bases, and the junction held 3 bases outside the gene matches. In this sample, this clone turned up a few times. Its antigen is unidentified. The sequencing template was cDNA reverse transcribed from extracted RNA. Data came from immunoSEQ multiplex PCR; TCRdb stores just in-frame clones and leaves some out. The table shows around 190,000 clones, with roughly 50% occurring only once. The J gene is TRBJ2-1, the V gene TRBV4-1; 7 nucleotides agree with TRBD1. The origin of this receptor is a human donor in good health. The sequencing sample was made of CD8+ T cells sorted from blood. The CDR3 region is CASSQDPGGYNEQFF. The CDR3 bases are TGCGCCAGCAGCCAAGACCCAGGGGGTTACAATGAGCAGTTCTTC.